This T cell receptor beta chain originates from a study of HIV-infected children after antiretroviral therapy interruption. The wider study: Children had CD4+ above 500, viral load below 50 copies/ml, either treatment arm. Study-wide results and limits: Minor non-naive CD45RA+ populations, like EMRA or stem memory, might contaminate naive sorts.

The sample holds many counts of this clonotype. Its antigen is undetermined. A 3' RACE protocol on RNA, with unique molecular identifiers, produced the TCR library. TCRdb re-derived calls from the 3' RACE reads in MiXCR, one entry per CDR3 protein. The table includes more than 75,000 distinct CDR3 sequences, 6.9% detected once. The CDR3 is 11 residues long. V was shortened by 0 bases and J by 7 bases, with 0 bases between the two germline ends. CDR1 and CDR2 from the germline V gene are KGHDR and SFDVKD. Treatment defined: PENTA 11 planned treatment interruption arm or continuous ART arm. At least 5 million viable PBMCs were required per cryopreserved sample.

The V call is TRBV24-1, the J call TRBJ2-1; no definite D call. The sequencing here drew on CD45RA+ CD4+ T cells from PBMCs, pooled from several time points, taken from a donor given antiretroviral therapy, either interrupted or continuous. Specified subset: naive CD4+ CD45RA+ CD45RO- T cells. This clonotype was sampled from a pool of human donors with HIV. CDR3 protein: CATSDLNEQFF. The CDR3, as DNA: TGTGCCACCAGTGATTTGAATGAGCAGTTCTTC.